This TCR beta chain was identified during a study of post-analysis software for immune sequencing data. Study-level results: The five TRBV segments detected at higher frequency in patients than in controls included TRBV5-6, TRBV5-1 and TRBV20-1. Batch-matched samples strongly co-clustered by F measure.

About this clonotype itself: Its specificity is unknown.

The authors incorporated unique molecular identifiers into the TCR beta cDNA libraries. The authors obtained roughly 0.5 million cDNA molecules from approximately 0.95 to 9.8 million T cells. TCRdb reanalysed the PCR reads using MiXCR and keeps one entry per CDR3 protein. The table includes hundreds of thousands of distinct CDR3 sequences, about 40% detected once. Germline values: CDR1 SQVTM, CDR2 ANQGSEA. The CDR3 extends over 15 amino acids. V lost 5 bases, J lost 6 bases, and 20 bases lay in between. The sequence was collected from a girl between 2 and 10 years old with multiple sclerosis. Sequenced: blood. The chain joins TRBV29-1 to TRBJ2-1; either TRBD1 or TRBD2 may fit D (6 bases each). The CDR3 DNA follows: TGCAGCGTTACCTTGATGGGGGGCATGAGCAATGAGCAGTTCTTC. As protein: CSVTLMGGMSNEQFF.